This T cell receptor (beta chain) was retrieved from a study of blood T cell repertoires in COVID-19. Study in general: The United States, Italy and Spain provided the acute and convalescent COVID-19 samples.

Sequencing used immunoSEQ multiplex PCR; TCRdb keeps in-frame clones, though not all of them. The sample lists roughly 440,000 clones; roughly 88% were seen once. In germline, CDR1 is MNHNY, CDR2 SVGAGI (reference sequence). The ends were cut back, 5 bases at V and 2 bases at J, with 26 bases in the middle. The CDR3 has 19 residues. The sequencing input was peripheral blood. The chain combines TRBV6-6 with TRBJ2-3; the D gene is possibly TRBD1 (5 bases). The TCR comes from a woman in her forties or fifties with COVID-19, enrolled during active disease. The CDR3 sequence: CASSPRPRQGPSYTDTQYF. CDR3 in DNA: TGTGCCAGCAGTCCCCGCCCGAGGCAGGGTCCCTCATACACAGATACGCAGTATTTT.